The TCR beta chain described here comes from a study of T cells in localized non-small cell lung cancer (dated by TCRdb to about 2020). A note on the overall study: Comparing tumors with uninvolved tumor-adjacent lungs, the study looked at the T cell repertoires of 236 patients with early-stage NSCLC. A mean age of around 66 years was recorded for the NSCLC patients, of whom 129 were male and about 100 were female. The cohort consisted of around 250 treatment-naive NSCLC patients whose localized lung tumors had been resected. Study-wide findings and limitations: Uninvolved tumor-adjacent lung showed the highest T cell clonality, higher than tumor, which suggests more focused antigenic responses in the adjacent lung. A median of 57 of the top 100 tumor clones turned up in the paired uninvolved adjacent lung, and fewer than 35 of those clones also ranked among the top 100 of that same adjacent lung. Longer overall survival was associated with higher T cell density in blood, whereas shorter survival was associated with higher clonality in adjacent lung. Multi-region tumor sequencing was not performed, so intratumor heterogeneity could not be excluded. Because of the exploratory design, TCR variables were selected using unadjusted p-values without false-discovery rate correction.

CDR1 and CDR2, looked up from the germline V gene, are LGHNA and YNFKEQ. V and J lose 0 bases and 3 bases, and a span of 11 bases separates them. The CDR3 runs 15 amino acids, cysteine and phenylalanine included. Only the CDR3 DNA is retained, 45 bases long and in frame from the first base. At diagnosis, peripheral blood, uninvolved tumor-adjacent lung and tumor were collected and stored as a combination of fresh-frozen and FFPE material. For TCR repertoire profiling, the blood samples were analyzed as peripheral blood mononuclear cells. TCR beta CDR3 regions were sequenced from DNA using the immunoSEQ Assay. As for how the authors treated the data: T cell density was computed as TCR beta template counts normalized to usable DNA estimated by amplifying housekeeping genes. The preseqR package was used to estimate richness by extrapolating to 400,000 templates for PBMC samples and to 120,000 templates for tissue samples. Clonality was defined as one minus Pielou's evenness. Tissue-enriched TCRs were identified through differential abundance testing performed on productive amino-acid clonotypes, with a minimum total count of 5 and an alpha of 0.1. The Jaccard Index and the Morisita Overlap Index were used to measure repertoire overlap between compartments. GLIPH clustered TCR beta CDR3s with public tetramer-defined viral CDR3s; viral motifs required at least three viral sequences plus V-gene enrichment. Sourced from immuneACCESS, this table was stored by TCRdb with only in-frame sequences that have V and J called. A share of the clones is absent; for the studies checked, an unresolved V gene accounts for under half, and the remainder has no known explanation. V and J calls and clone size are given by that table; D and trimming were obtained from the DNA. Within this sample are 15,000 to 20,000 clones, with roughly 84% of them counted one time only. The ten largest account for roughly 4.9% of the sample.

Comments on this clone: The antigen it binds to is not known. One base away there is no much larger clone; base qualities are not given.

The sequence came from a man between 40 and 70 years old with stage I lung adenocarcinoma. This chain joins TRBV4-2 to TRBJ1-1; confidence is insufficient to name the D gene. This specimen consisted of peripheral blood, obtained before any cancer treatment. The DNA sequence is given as TGTGCCAGCAGCCAAGATCAGCTGGGGTACACTGAAGCTTTCTTT. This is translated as CASSQDQLGYTEAFF.